The present T cell receptor (beta chain) was sequenced within a study of blood T cell repertoires in COVID-19. The germline V and J ends were trimmed by 8 bases and 4 bases, with 9 bases remaining between them. From germline, CDR1 is WSHSY and CDR2 SAAADI. The CDR3 totals 11 residues. In the original workflow: The assay estimated nucleated cells by amplifying reference gene primers. Profiled with immunoSEQ multiplex PCR; TCRdb holds only in-frame clones, not every one. D and trimming were read from the DNA, whereas the V and J calls and clone size are those reported in that table. The profile shows some 150,000 clones, roughly 82% of them singletons. Cohort 3 recovery required two negative PCRs, clearance, or symptom resolution.

The V and J genes are TRBV10-2 and TRBJ2-7; D not certain. The receptor was derived from a man aged 45-60 years who had recovered from COVID-19. The sequencing input was PBMCs or T cells enriched from blood (not recorded which). The CDR3 nucleotides read TGCGCCAGCTCTCTGGAGTACGAGCAGTACTTC. Translating gives CASSLEYEQYF.